These 18 T cell receptor beta chains originate from one sample sequenced in a study of blood T cells in healthy people across ages. Primed by a sample-barcoded 5' primer and a J-beta primer mix, a second PCR proceeded for 7 to 11 cycles. One entry per CDR3 protein results from TCRdb running MiXCR on the 5' RACE reads. The sample contains hundreds of thousands of distinct CDR3 sequences, 29% of which appear only once. The specimen sequenced was blood. Receptors were obtained from a woman of 80 years or more in good health.

This clonotype appeared a few times. This chain uses TRBV20-1 with TRBJ1-5; 9 bases agree with TRBD1. CDR3 length: 16 residues. Germline lookup yields CDR1 DFQATT and CDR2 SNEGSKA (reference sequence). Unmatched junction bases numbered 10, after V lost 7 bases and J lost 0 bases. CDR3 protein: CSVAGQGLGSNQPQHF. The CDR3 region has the DNA TGCAGTGTTGCGGGACAGGGCCTTGGTAGCAATCAGCCCCAGCATTTT.

This clonotype was detected only a few times. A read error is possible here, since a much larger clone lies one base away. The CDR3, as DNA: TGCGCCAGCAGCTTGTGGCTAGCGGGGGGGCAAGAGACCCAGTTCTTC. This sequence encodes CASSLWLAGGQETQFF. The rearrangement joins TRBV5-1 to TRBJ2-5, with TRBD2 identical over 12 bases. The assigned J gene may be wrong: the sequence end matches TRBJ2-1 better. This CDR3 is built from 16 residues. Germline V lookup: CDR1 SGHRS, CDR2 YFSETQ.

This clonotype was found many times. The rearrangement links TRBV10-2 to TRBJ2-1; D may be TRBD2 (6 bases). This CDR3 contains 12 residues. Trimming removed 6 bases from V and 6 bases from J, with 9 bases in between. Per germline, CDR1 WSHSY and CDR2 SAAADI. In nucleotides, the CDR3 is TGCGCCAGCAGGACTAGTTCCAATGAGCAGTTCTTC. It codes for CASRTSSNEQFF.

This clonotype was observed many times. The V and J genes are TRBV4-2 and TRBJ2-1; tentatively, D is TRBD2 (6 bases). The V gene lost 4 bases and the J gene lost 3 bases, with 10 bases spanning the gap. Germline V gene data show CDR1 as LGHNA and CDR2 as YNFKEQ. This CDR3 has 14 residues. The CDR3 DNA is TGTGCCAGCAGCCCGGGGGAGAACTACAATGAGCAGTTCTTC. Its protein is CASSPGENYNEQFF.

This clonotype was detected many times. The chain couples TRBV6-5 to TRBJ2-4; D may be TRBD2 (6 bases). CDR1 and CDR2 (germline): MNHEY, SVGAGI. Trimming shortened V by 2 bases and J by 0 bases, and 17 bases separated the two germline ends. The CDR3 is 18 amino acids. As DNA, the CDR3 is TGTGCCAGCAGTTACCGGAGGGACGAGGGACTAGCCAAAAACATTCAGTACTTC. This codes for CASSYRRDEGLAKNIQYF.

The chain joins TRBV15 to TRBJ1-1, with TRBD1 identical over 11 bases. V dropped 3 bases and J dropped 0; count of bases not matched to a gene: 6. This CDR3 is 17 amino acids long. The germline V gene has CDR1 LNHNV and CDR2 YYDKDF (reference sequence). CDR3 residues: CATSRDRGLGMNTEAFF. For the CDR3, the DNA is TGTGCCACCAGCAGGGACAGGGGGCTTGGGATGAACACTGAAGCTTTCTTT.

This clonotype was recorded many times. This could be a read error, since a much larger clone is one nucleotide away. CDR3 sequence (DNA): TGCAGTGTCGGGGGGAGCGACGAGCAGTACTTC. Its translation: CSVGGSDEQYF. The J gene is TRBJ2-7, the V gene TRBV20-1; TRBD2 aligns across 7 bases. J lost 5 bases, V lost 7 bases, and 5 bases had no gene match. The CDR3 consists of 11 residues. CDR1 and CDR2 from the germline V gene are DFQATT and SNEGSKA (reference sequence).

V and J are TRBV20-1 and TRBJ2-5, with no clear D. This CDR3 spans 13 amino acids. From germline, CDR1 is DFQATT and CDR2 SNEGSKA (reference sequence). The V and J ends lost 5 bases and 5 bases respectively, with 15 bases between them. The CDR3 nucleotides read TGCAGTGCTGGCGGAAATCGGCGGGAGACCCAGTACTTC. This encodes CSAGGNRRETQYF.

With respect to this clonotype: A much larger clone differs from this one at a single base, so this may be a read error. CDR3 DNA: TGCAGTGCTAACCCGACAGTGGGCTTTCGAGAGACCCAGTACTTC. Translating gives CSANPTVGFRETQYF. The rearrangement links TRBV20-1 to TRBJ2-4, with TRBD1 as a possible D gene (5 bases). The DNA end favors TRBJ2-5, so the J call may be wrong. The CDR3 sequence is 15 residues long. CDR1 is DFQATT and CDR2 is SNEGSKA in the germline V gene (reference sequence).

This clonotype was observed a handful of times. The V call is TRBV24-1, the J call TRBJ2-1; TRBD2 is a possible D gene (6 bases). The V end lost 3 bases, the J end lost 6 bases, and 23 bases lay between the germline ends. CDR3 size: 18 residues. In germline, CDR1 is KGHDR, CDR2 SFDVKD. CDR3 DNA sequence: TGTGCCACCAGTGATCCCTCGGGACGCCCGGGGGTTGGCAATGAGCAGTTCTTC. Amino acid sequence: CATSDPSGRPGVGNEQFF.

A remark on this clonotype: A much larger clone sits a single nucleotide away, making a read error possible. The chain joins TRBV4-3 to TRBJ2-1, with D maybe TRBD1 (6 bases). The length of the CDR3 is 14 residues. The germline gives CDR1 LGHNA, CDR2 YSLEER. The chain's CDR3 is CASSRTAVWDERFF. The CDR3 DNA sequence: TGCGCCAGCAGCCGGACAGCGGTTTGGGATGAGCGGTTCTTC.

Ten or more counts support this clonotype. The chain recombines TRBV5-1 with TRBJ1-2; D unclear. From germline, CDR1 is SGHRS and CDR2 YFSETQ. The CDR3 sequence is 14 residues long. Trimming took off 2 bases at V and 3 bases at J, with 11 bases between the two ends. CDR3 sequence reads: CASSFGPGYYGYTF. CDR3 nucleotide sequence: TGCGCCAGCAGCTTCGGTCCAGGCTACTATGGCTACACCTTC.

V is TRBV6-1 and J is TRBJ1-5, with 10 nucleotides matching TRBD1. Per germline, CDR1 MNHNS and CDR2 SASEGT. The V and J ends lost 7 bases and 3 bases, in that order; junction bases with no gene match: 18. CDR3 length: 19 amino acids. In DNA, the CDR3 is TGTGCCAGCACCGTTCGACAGGGGGCTACGGGCAGAAACAATCAGCCCCAGCATTTT. Its protein is CASTVRQGATGRNNQPQHF.

In this sample, this clonotype turned up a few times. The CDR3 reads CASSLVWIGGEPQHF. The DNA for the CDR3 is TGTGCCAGCAGTTTAGTCTGGATAGGCGGAGAGCCCCAGCATTTT. The chain joins TRBV12-3 or TRBV12-4 to TRBJ1-5; D is undetermined. The V end lost 1 base, the J end lost 8 bases, and 15 bases lay between the germline ends. This CDR3 has 15 amino acids.

At least ten counts were recorded for this clonotype. The CDR3 spells CASRRQGSGETQYF. The CDR3 bases are TGTGCCAGCAGAAGACAGGGGTCGGGGGAGACCCAGTACTTC. The chain couples TRBV6-2 or TRBV6-3 to TRBJ2-5, with 8 bases fitting TRBD1. J gave up 5 bases and V 6 bases, and 8 bases lay outside the gene matches. The CDR3 loop spans 14 amino acids. Germline CDR1 and CDR2: MNHEY and SVGEGT.

The J gene is TRBJ2-3, the V gene TRBV6-1; 9 bases are a match to TRBD2. The CDR3 runs 15 residues. CDR1 is MNHNS, CDR2 SASEGT, per germline. V shed 8 bases and J 4 bases; nucleotides not matched to a gene: 10. Here the CDR3 reads CASRGGGGGPDTQYF. CDR3 bases: TGTGCCAGCCGAGGCGGCGGGGGGGGACCAGATACGCAGTATTTT.

This chain uses TRBV18 with TRBJ1-1; TRBD1 is a possible D gene (5 bases). From germline, CDR1 is KGHSH and CDR2 LQKENI. The germline V and J ends were trimmed by 3 bases and 1 base, with 9 bases remaining between them. This CDR3 region has 14 residues. CDR3 loop: CASSPTQANTEAFF. The CDR3 DNA sequence: TGTGCCAGCTCACCTACACAGGCGAACACTGAAGCTTTCTTT.

A remark on this clonotype: Its ends do not fully match the called genes, so a read error is possible. The chain has TRBV3-1 and TRBJ1-1, with D uncertain. CDR1 and CDR2 from the germline V gene are LGHDT and YNNKEL (reference sequence). CDR3 size: 16 residues. The CDR3 here is CTSSQNSVAANTEAFF. CDR3 DNA: TGTACCAGCAGCCAAAATTCGGTGGCGGCAAACACTGAAGCTTTCTTT.